These 19 T cell receptor beta chains originate from one sample sequenced in a study of Ad26.COV2.S vaccination and SARS-CoV-2 variants. Treatment meaning: 15 to 20 received Ad26.COV2.S at low or high dose, single or two shots; 5 received placebo; per-sample allocation not given. Sampling was done on day 63 after the first vaccine or placebo injection. Produced via immunoSEQ multiplex PCR; TCRdb's table is partial and in-frame only. Here the sample spans under 400,000 clones, around 90% being singletons. Material: peripheral blood, obtained in a trial of Ad26.COV2.S vaccine versus placebo. The source of these receptors is a person aged 18-65 years who received the Ad26.COV2.S COVID-19 vaccine or a placebo.

This clone appeared once. V gene TRBV6-5 combines with J gene TRBJ1-1; D unresolved. This CDR3 spans 13 amino acids. From germline, CDR1 is MNHEY and CDR2 SVGAGI. V lost 5 bases, J lost 6 bases, and 13 bases lay in between. CDR3 residues: CASSLPGSPEAFF. CDR3 sequence (DNA): TGTGCCAGCAGTCTCCCAGGATCCCCTGAAGCTTTCTTT.

This chain connects TRBV11-2 to TRBJ2-3, with 10 nucleotides matching TRBD1. This CDR3 is built from 15 residues. With V trimmed by 4 bases and J by 2 bases, 3 bases remained unmatched. Per the germline V gene, CDR1 is SGHAT and CDR2 is FQNNGV. The CDR3 loop is CASSSGQGITDTQYF. The CDR3 nucleotides read TGTGCCAGCAGCTCGGGACAGGGGATCACAGATACGCAGTATTTT. Together with reference TRBV11-2 and TRBJ2-3, the CDR3 gives the full variable domain: EAGVAQSPRYKIIEKRQSVAFWCNPISGHATLYWYQQILGQGPKLLIQFQNNGVVDDSQLPKDRFSAERLKGVDSTLKIQPAKLEDSAVYLCASSSGQGITDTQYFGPGTRLTVL.

V and J are TRBV5-8 and TRBJ1-4, with 12 bases lining up with TRBD1. The CDR3 has 16 residues. V lost 3 bases to trimming and J lost 2 bases; unmatched junction nucleotides: 2. The germline V gene has CDR1 SGHTS and CDR2 YDEGEE. CDR3 protein: CASSSGQGATNEKLFF. CDR3 sequence (DNA): TGTGCCAGCAGCTCGGGACAGGGGGCTACTAATGAAAAACTGTTTTTT.

The chain joins TRBV28 to TRBJ1-4, with 7 bases aligning to TRBD1. Germline lookup yields CDR1 MDHEN and CDR2 SYDVKM. V shed 5 bases, J shed 5 bases, and the junction held 14 bases outside the gene matches. The CDR3 is made up of 17 amino acids. The CDR3 sequence is CASSPAGVGGFNEKLFF. In nucleotides, the CDR3 is TGTGCCAGCAGTCCCGCAGGGGTAGGGGGCTTCAATGAAAAACTGTTTTTT.

The rearrangement links TRBV2 to TRBJ2-3; no reliable D call. Germline CDR1 is SNHLY and CDR2 is FYNNEI. The CDR3 consists of 16 residues. The germline V and J ends were trimmed by 7 bases and 1 base, with 18 bases remaining between them. CDR3 in DNA: TGTGCCAGCAACCCAGATCTTGGGGTCGGCACAGATACGCAGTATTTT. Amino acids: CASNPDLGVGTDTQYF.

The V gene is TRBV7-8, the J gene TRBJ2-3; 7 bases are shared with TRBD1. The germline V gene encodes CDR1 SGHVS and CDR2 FQNEAQ. With 3 bases clipped from V and 4 bases from J, the junction kept 4 bases outside the gene matches. This CDR3 is built from 14 residues. CDR3 sequence: CASSFNRGADTQYF. The CDR3 DNA sequence: TGTGCCAGCAGCTTTAACAGGGGTGCAGATACGCAGTATTTT.

This chain joins TRBV7-2 and TRBJ1-3, with a tentative D call TRBD1 (5 bases). In germline, CDR1 is SGHTA, CDR2 FQGNSA. V dropped 1 base and J dropped 0 bases, with 10 bases sitting between them. This CDR3 has 16 residues. The DNA of the CDR3 is TGTGCCAGCAGCTTAGTACAGGCCCTCTCTGGAAACACCATATATTTT. Translated: CASSLVQALSGNTIYF.

CDR3 sequence: CASSQEAGYLFLQETQYF. In DNA, the CDR3 is TGTGCCAGCAGCCAAGAAGCGGGTTACTTATTCCTTCAAGAGACCCAGTACTTC. The J gene is TRBJ2-5, the V gene TRBV3-1 (or the pseudogene TRBV3-2); TRBD2 is a possible D gene (6 bases). The CDR3 consists of 18 residues. Per the germline V gene, CDR1 is LGHDT and CDR2 is YNNKEL (reference sequence). V was cut by 0 bases and J by 2 bases, with 19 bases left in between.

The CDR3 sequence is CASSYPITEAFF. Here the CDR3 DNA reads TGTGCCAGCAGTTACCCGATCACTGAAGCTTTCTTT. The V gene is TRBV6-2 or TRBV6-3, the J gene TRBJ1-1; unclear D gene. CDR1 is MNHEY and CDR2 is SVGEGT in the germline V gene. The V and J ends lost 2 bases and 4 bases respectively, with 5 bases between them. The CDR3 has 12 residues.

This clone showed up just a few times. This chain links TRBV27 with TRBJ2-1, with D unclear. The CDR3 extends over 15 amino acids. The V and J ends lost 10 bases and 0 bases respectively, with 16 bases between them. Germline CDR1 is MNHEY and CDR2 is SMNVEV (reference sequence). The CDR3 is CATESKSLSYNEQFF. The CDR3 nucleotides are TGTGCCACCGAGAGTAAAAGCCTCTCCTACAATGAGCAGTTCTTC.

This sequence joins TRBV4-1 and TRBJ2-7; D is perhaps TRBD1 (6 bases). Germline V CDR1 and CDR2: MGHRA, YSYEKL. The V end lost 3 bases, the J end lost 2 bases, and 14 bases lay between the germline ends. The CDR3 is made up of 15 amino acids. CDR3 DNA: TGCGCCAGCAGCCATTCAGGGGATAGGGCCTACGAGCAGTACTTC. Translation gives CASSHSGDRAYEQYF.

This clone was observed a handful of times. This rearrangement joins TRBV15 to TRBJ1-1, with D hard to call. The length of the CDR3 is 13 residues. The germline CDR1 and CDR2 sequences are LNHNV and YYDKDF (reference sequence). V was pared by 0 bases and J by 10 bases, with 12 bases between. The CDR3 region has the DNA TGTGCCACCAGCAGAGATTATGCGGTTGCAGCTTTCTTT. Amino acids: CATSRDYAVAAFF.

The chain is built from TRBV7-2 and TRBJ1-2; D uncertain. The ends were cut back, 7 bases at V and 2 bases at J, with 11 bases in the middle. Germline CDR1 reads SGHTA; CDR2 reads FQGNSA. The CDR3 extends over 13 amino acids. The DNA for the CDR3 is TGTGCCAGCACCCCCGGACTGAACTATGGCTACACCTTC. Amino acid sequence: CASTPGLNYGYTF.

The chain carries TRBV7-2 and TRBJ2-5; 7 nucleotides line up with TRBD1. This CDR3 contains 15 residues. The trim removed 4 bases at V and 5 bases at J, leaving 10 bases unmatched. Germline CDR1 and CDR2: SGHTA and FQGNSA. The CDR3 DNA reads as TGTGCCAGCAGCTCGACGGACAGGTTCTTTGAGACCCAGTACTTC. It translates to CASSSTDRFFETQYF.

The chain has TRBV27 and TRBJ1-5, with TRBD1 identical over 8 bases. Trimming cost V 0 bases and J 6 bases; bases outside gene matches: 10. Germline CDR1 MNHEY, CDR2 SMNVEV (reference sequence). The CDR3 sequence is 17 residues long. The CDR3 sequence is CASSLSRTGLVSQPQHF. CDR3 DNA sequence: TGTGCCAGCAGTTTATCTAGGACAGGGCTAGTGAGTCAGCCCCAGCATTTT.

The chain links TRBV11-2 to TRBJ2-2, with D perhaps TRBD2 (5 bases). CDR3 length equals 15 residues. Germline loops: CDR1 SGHAT, CDR2 FQNNGV. V was trimmed by 3 bases and J by 0 bases, leaving 8 bases between them. As DNA, the CDR3 is TGTGCCAGCAGCTTCGGCGGGTCGAACACCGGGGAGCTGTTTTTT. Amino acids: CASSFGGSNTGELFF.

The genes are TRBV29-1 and TRBJ2-7; 9 bases match TRBD1. This CDR3 contains 14 residues. V was pared by 6 bases and J by 4 bases, with 10 bases of the junction left unmatched. Germline V gene sequence: CDR1 SQVTM, CDR2 ANQGSEA. CDR3 DNA sequence: TGCAGCGTCGCCGGGACAGGGAGATATTACGAGCAGTACTTC. Protein: CSVAGTGRYYEQYF.

This clone was seen just once. The chain carries TRBV12-1 and TRBJ1-5; the DNA was not compared with TRBD1, the D call given in the table. TRBV12-1 is labeled a pseudogene. The length of the CDR3 is 15 residues. The DNA for the CDR3 is TGTGCCAGCAGCCCGGGGACAGGGGGCAATCAGCCCCAGCATTTT. Residues: CASSPGTGGNQPQHF.

V gene TRBV6-5 combines with J gene TRBJ1-1; no firm D call. The CDR3 length is 10 residues. V shed 10 bases and J shed 6 bases, with 9 bases lying between them. CDR1 and CDR2 (germline): MNHEY, SVGAGI. Written as DNA, the CDR3 is TGTGCCACCGGCGGGCCTGAAGCTTTCTTT. Protein product: CATGGPEAFF.